This entry is about one T cell receptor (beta chain). The source of the sample is a study of T cells in Graves' hyperthyroidism and ophthalmopathy. The germline CDR1 and CDR2 sequences are MNHNS and SASEGT. Trimming at V came to 10 bases and at J to 2 bases, leaving 5 bases not matched to a gene. The CDR3 loop spans 14 amino acids. At least 3 on the Clinical Activity Score was recorded for ophthalmopathy patients, who also had NOSPECS grade at least 4 and duration under 3 months. Researchers took RNA transcripts and amplified the TCR beta CDR3 regions from them. The HTBI primer set served for first-round RT-PCR of the TCR CDR3. TCRdb independently ran MiXCR on the multiplex PCR reads; one entry per CDR3 protein. This table has 640,000 or so distinct CDR3 sequences, 14% appearing once.

The receptor's source is a woman under 30 with Graves' ophthalmopathy. The chain has TRBV6-1 and TRBJ2-2; 9 bases line up with TRBD1. Sequences were obtained from blood. In nucleotides, the CDR3 is TGTGCCATCAGGGGACAGGGTAACACCGGGGAGCTGTTTTTT. Amino acid sequence: CAIRGQGNTGELFF.